What follows are 2 T cell receptor beta chains derived from one specimen sequenced in a study of T cells after yellow fever vaccination. TCRdb reanalysed the 5' RACE reads using MiXCR and keeps one entry per CDR3 protein. This table has about 220,000 distinct CDR3 sequences, around 6.7% appearing once. Material: CD4+ T cells sorted from PBMCs, obtained on the day of the yellow fever booster vaccination. Receptor source: a man aged 25-45 years who received the YFV17D yellow fever vaccine.

In its sample, this clonotype was seen a few times. The chain employs TRBV18 and TRBJ2-7, with TRBD1 matching 9 bases. Trimming removed 2 bases from V and 5 bases from J; junction bases left unmatched: 4. Germline V gene sequence: CDR1 KGHSH, CDR2 LQKENI. The CDR3 covers 14 residues. Written as DNA, the CDR3 is TGTGCCAGCTCACCAGGGACAGGGACCCACGAGCAGTACTTC. Amino acid sequence: CASSPGTGTHEQYF. Filled out from reference TRBV18 and TRBJ2-7, the complete variable domain reads NAGVMQNPRHLVRRRGQEARLRCSPMKGHSHVYWYRQLPEEGLKFMVYLQKENIIDESGMPKERFSAEFPKEGPSILRIQQVVRGDSAAYFCASSPGTGTHEQYFGPGTRLTVT.

This clonotype was counted only a few times. V gene TRBV20-1 combines with J gene TRBJ2-3; D remains unclear. CDR1 and CDR2 from the germline V gene are DFQATT and SNEGSKA (reference sequence). The CDR3 consists of 14 residues. V was clipped by 2 bases and J by 5 bases, with 14 bases between them. The CDR3 spells CSARHPSVGDTQYF. For the CDR3, the DNA is TGCAGTGCTAGACACCCCTCGGTGGGAGATACGCAGTATTTT.